This T cell receptor beta chain stems from a study of blood T cell repertoires in COVID-19. Study details: Material from acute and convalescent COVID-19 was sourced from the United States, Italy and Spain. From T cells, B-cell-depleted T cells, or PBMCs came the material, which was cDNA or gDNA.

Per the germline V gene, CDR1 is LNHDA and CDR2 is SQIVND (reference sequence). V was clipped by 3 bases and J by 6 bases; unmatched bases: 7. CDR3 length: 16 residues. A few counts support this clone. Assay used: immunoSEQ multiplex PCR; TCRdb lists only in-frame clones, some missing. Of under 250,000 clones detected, 86% appear once; the ten largest clones hold 6.2%. Sequencing input: peripheral blood. The V and J genes are TRBV19 and TRBJ1-4; TRBD1 aligns across 10 bases. The receptor was derived from a man aged 55 to 70 with acute or convalescent COVID-19. The CDR3 coding sequence is TGTGCCAGTAGTATGGTGGGGACAGGGGAAGATGAAAAACTGTTTTTT. It yields the protein CASSMVGTGEDEKLFF.